Listed here are 3 T cell receptor beta chains from one sample, sequenced in a study of T cells in narcolepsy. Data came from immunoSEQ multiplex PCR; TCRdb stores just in-frame clones and leaves some out. The table records 25,000 to 35,000 clones, about four fifths of them present only once. What was sequenced was CD45RA- memory CD4+ T cells from PBMCs. These TCRs come from a human donor with narcolepsy.

The rearrangement joins TRBV2 to TRBJ2-2, with 7 bases that match TRBD2. J was trimmed by 3 bases and V by 7 bases; bases with no gene match: 5. In germline, CDR1 is SNHLY, CDR2 FYNNEI. This CDR3 is built from 14 residues. CDR3 bases: TGTGCCAGCACAACGGGGGGATACACCGGGGAGCTGTTTTTT. It translates to CASTTGGYTGELFF.

Only a few counts were recorded for this clone. The chain carries TRBV5-4 and TRBJ1-2; D gene ambiguous. CDR3 length: 13 residues. Trimming cost V 3 bases and J 4 bases, with 10 bases left between them. Germline V gene sequence: CDR1 SGHNT, CDR2 YYREEE (reference sequence). Here the CDR3 reads CASSSPLGYGYTF. The CDR3 DNA reads as TGTGCCAGCAGCTCCCCCCTCGGCTATGGCTACACCTTC.

This sequence joins TRBV4-2 and TRBJ2-2; 7 nucleotides agree with TRBD1. The CDR3 consists of 14 residues. V shed 4 bases and J 6 bases; nucleotides not matched to a gene: 5. CDR1 and CDR2 (germline): LGHNA, YNFKEQ. CDR3 sequence (DNA): TGTGCCAGCAGCCCGGGACAGCCAGCCGGGGAGCTGTTTTTT. Protein sequence: CASSPGQPAGELFF.